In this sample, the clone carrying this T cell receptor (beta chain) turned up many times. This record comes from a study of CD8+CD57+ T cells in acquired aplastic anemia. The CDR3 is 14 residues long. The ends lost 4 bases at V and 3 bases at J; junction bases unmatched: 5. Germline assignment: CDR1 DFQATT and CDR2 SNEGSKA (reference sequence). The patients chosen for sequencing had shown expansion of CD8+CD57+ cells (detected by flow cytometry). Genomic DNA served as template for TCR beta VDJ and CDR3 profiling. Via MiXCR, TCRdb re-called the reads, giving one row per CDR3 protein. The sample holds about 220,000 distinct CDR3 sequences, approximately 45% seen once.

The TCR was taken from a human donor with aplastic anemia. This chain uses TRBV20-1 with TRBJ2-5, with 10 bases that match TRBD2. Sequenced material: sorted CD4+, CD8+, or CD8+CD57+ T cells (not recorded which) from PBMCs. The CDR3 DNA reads TGCAGTGCTACGACCGGGACTAGCGAAGAGACCCAGTACTTC. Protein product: CSATTGTSEETQYF.